This entry lists 28 T cell receptor beta chains sequenced from one sample in a study of blood T cell repertoires in COVID-19. Sequencing used immunoSEQ multiplex PCR; TCRdb keeps in-frame clones, though not all of them. The data show more than 150,000 clones, about 90% seen once. The specimen was PBMCs or T cells enriched from blood (not recorded which). The receptor source for this set is a woman aged 50 to 65 who had recovered from COVID-19.

This chain connects TRBV18 to TRBJ2-2; a possible D gene is TRBD2 (6 bases). The CDR3 totals 17 residues. The V end lost 1 base, the J end lost 7 bases, and 19 bases lay between the germline ends. Germline V gives CDR1 KGHSH, CDR2 LQKENI. CDR3 sequence: CASSPLVGGNTGGELFF. CDR3 in DNA: TGTGCCAGCTCACCACTTGTTGGCGGGAATACTGGCGGGGAGCTGTTTTTT.

The J gene is TRBJ1-1, the V gene TRBV30; 8 bases align to TRBD1. This CDR3 is 14 amino acids long. Germline values: CDR1 GTSNPN, CDR2 SVGIG (reference sequence). Trimming took 3 bases from V and 3 from J; bases not matched to a gene: 6. For the CDR3, the DNA is TGTGCCTGGAGACCAACAGGGGGACACACTGAAGCTTTCTTT. This translates into CAWRPTGGHTEAFF.

The chain carries TRBV5-1 and TRBJ2-2, with TRBD1 identical over 8 bases. The V gene's germline CDR1 is SGHRS and CDR2 YFSETQ. The junction had 5 bases not matched to a gene; V was cut back by 0 bases and J by 4 bases. The CDR3 covers 16 residues. In DNA, the CDR3 is TGCGCCAGCAGCTTGGTGGGACAGGTGGGCACCGGGGAGCTGTTTTTT. Translation: CASSLVGQVGTGELFF.

J is TRBJ2-1 and V is TRBV7-2, with D maybe TRBD2 (6 bases). CDR1 is SGHTA and CDR2 is FQGNSA in the germline V gene. The CDR3 contains 15 residues. The V and J ends lost 5 bases and 2 bases respectively, with 13 bases between them. CDR3 sequence reads: CASSTSSVTYNEQFF. The CDR3 DNA reads as TGTGCCAGCAGCACGTCTAGCGTCACCTACAATGAGCAGTTCTTC.

This chain connects TRBV27 to TRBJ2-1, with 7 bases fitting TRBD2. The germline V gene has CDR1 MNHEY and CDR2 SMNVEV (reference sequence). J gave up 7 bases and V 0 bases, and 6 bases lay outside the gene matches. The length of the CDR3 is 15 residues. As DNA, the CDR3 is TGTGCCAGCAGTTTATCGGCGGGAGCGGGGAATGAGCAGTTCTTC. Protein product: CASSLSAGAGNEQFF.

V gene TRBV27 combines with J gene TRBJ2-1; possible D gene TRBD2, 6 bases. V was clipped by 0 bases and J by 5 bases, with 11 bases between them. The CDR3 sequence is 15 residues long. Germline values: CDR1 MNHEY, CDR2 SMNVEV (reference sequence). As DNA, the CDR3 is TGTGCCAGCAGTTTATCTTGGCTAGCGAACAATGAGCAGTTCTTC. This sequence encodes CASSLSWLANNEQFF.

V and J are TRBV2 and TRBJ2-1; the match to TRBD2 covers 7 bases. V trimming: 6 bases; J trimming: 4 bases; junction bases outside the gene matches: 12. Germline lookup yields CDR1 SNHLY and CDR2 FYNNEI. The CDR3 consists of 16 residues. CDR3 amino acids: CASSDELASTYNEQFF. The CDR3 DNA sequence: TGTGCCAGCAGCGATGAACTAGCGAGCACTTACAATGAGCAGTTCTTC.

The J gene is TRBJ1-5, the V gene TRBV4-1, with no clear D. The CDR3 spans 15 residues. Germline V gene data show CDR1 as MGHRA and CDR2 as YSYEKL. V was cut by 3 bases and J by 0 bases, with 9 bases left in between. In DNA, the CDR3 is TGCGCCAGCAGCCAGTTCGGGAATAGCAATCAGCCCCAGCATTTT. Residues: CASSQFGNSNQPQHF.

The rearrangement uses TRBV6-2 or TRBV6-3 and TRBJ1-5; TRBD1 agrees at 7 bases. CDR1 and CDR2 (germline): MNHEY, SVGEGT. V trimming: 6 bases; J trimming: 3 bases; junction bases outside the gene matches: 8. The length of the CDR3 is 15 residues. CDR3 loop: CASSATGVPNQPQHF. The CDR3 DNA sequence: TGTGCCAGCAGCGCAACAGGGGTCCCCAATCAGCCCCAGCATTTT.

The chain recombines TRBV7-9 with TRBJ1-3, with TRBD1 matching 12 bases. Trimming cost V 5 bases and J 2 bases; bases outside gene matches: 10. The CDR3 loop spans 18 amino acids. Germline-derived CDR1 and CDR2 are SEHNR and FQNEAQ (reference sequence). The CDR3 protein is CASSPGTGGVGPGNTIYF. The DNA of the CDR3 is TGTGCCAGCAGCCCCGGGACAGGGGGCGTCGGTCCTGGAAACACCATATATTTT.

Comment on this clone: Other DNA sequences in the same sample also yield this CDR3. The chain links TRBV19 to TRBJ2-6, with D possibly matching TRBD1 (6 bases). Germline values: CDR1 LNHDA, CDR2 SQIVND (reference sequence). The CDR3 runs to 15 residues. Trimming pared 6 bases from V and 4 bases from J, leaving 13 bases between. The CDR3 reads CASRRQAFGANVLTF. The CDR3 DNA reads TGTGCCAGTAGGCGACAGGCCTTCGGGGCCAACGTCCTGACTTTC.

V and J are TRBV14 and TRBJ2-2, with D perhaps TRBD2 (6 bases). Germline V lookup: CDR1 SGHDN, CDR2 FVKESK. CDR3 size: 16 residues. Trimming pared 4 bases from V and 1 base from J, leaving 13 bases between. The CDR3 spells CASSPRIAVNTGELFF. In nucleotides, the CDR3 is TGTGCCAGCAGCCCCAGGATAGCGGTGAACACCGGGGAGCTGTTTTTT.

The chain recombines TRBV19 with TRBJ1-1, with 11 bases matching TRBD1. This CDR3 is built from 14 residues. The ends lost 0 bases at V and 6 bases at J; junction bases unmatched: 0. In germline, CDR1 is LNHDA, CDR2 SQIVND (reference sequence). CDR3 nucleotides: TGTGCCAGTAGTATAGAGGACAGGGGGCCTGAAGCTTTCTTT. Translated: CASSIEDRGPEAFF.

The sample holds one count of this clone. The chain is built from TRBV7-9 and TRBJ1-1, with D perhaps TRBD1 (6 bases). Germline V lookup: CDR1 SEHNR, CDR2 FQNEAQ (reference sequence). V was cut by 5 bases and J by 8 bases, with 18 bases left in between. The CDR3 covers 14 residues. The CDR3, as DNA: TGTGCCAGCAGCCCACCATGGAGACAGGACGAAGCTTTCTTT. Translating gives CASSPPWRQDEAFF. The full variable domain, its missing parts supplied by reference TRBV7-9 and TRBJ1-1, is DTGVSQNPRHKITKRGQNVTFRCDPISEHNRLYWYRQTLGQGPEFLTYFQNEAQLEKSRLLSDRFSAERPKGSFSTLEIQRTEQGDSAMYLCASSPPWRQDEAFFGQGTRLTVV.

The chain uses TRBV18 and TRBJ2-1, with 14 bases that match TRBD2. The CDR3 runs 17 residues. Germline CDR1 and CDR2: KGHSH and LQKENI. With 3 bases clipped from V and 9 bases from J, the junction kept 10 bases outside the gene matches. This CDR3 reads CASSPLQTSGRAGEQFF. DNA for the CDR3: TGTGCCAGCTCACCGCTTCAGACTAGCGGGAGGGCCGGTGAGCAGTTCTTC. Combining the CDR3 with reference TRBV18 and TRBJ2-1 gives the whole variable domain NAGVMQNPRHLVRRRGQEARLRCSPMKGHSHVYWYRQLPEEGLKFMVYLQKENIIDESGMPKERFSAEFPKEGPSILRIQQVVRGDSAAYFCASSPLQTSGRAGEQFFGPGTRLTVL.

In DNA, the CDR3 is TGCAGTGCCAGTCTAGGTACGAGGGTCCGAGAGCAGTTCTTC. Translating it yields CSASLGTRVREQFF. The chain links TRBV20-1 to TRBJ2-1, with a tentative D call TRBD2 (5 bases). V lost 6 bases to trimming and J lost 10 bases, with 22 bases between them. CDR1 DFQATT and CDR2 SNEGSKA come from the germline V gene (reference sequence). This CDR3 has 14 amino acids.

This chain links TRBV19 with TRBJ1-3; perhaps TRBD1 as D (5 bases). Trimming cost V 0 bases and J 5 bases, with 14 bases left between them. This CDR3 has 16 residues. Germline V gives CDR1 LNHDA, CDR2 SQIVND (reference sequence). The DNA for the CDR3 is TGTGCCAGTAGTATAGATCCGGGGGGAGTCCGAAACACCATATATTTT. This codes for CASSIDPGGVRNTIYF. Complete variable domain (other parts from reference TRBV19 and TRBJ1-3): DGGITQSPKYLFRKEGQNVTLSCEQNLNHDAMYWYRQDPGQGLRLIYYSQIVNDFQKGDIAEGYSVSREKKESFPLTVTSAQKNPTAFYLCASSIDPGGVRNTIYFGEGSWLTVV.

This clone showed up just once. The chain uses TRBV7-9 and TRBJ2-2; maybe TRBD1 (5 bases). V was pared by 4 bases and J by 5 bases, with 17 bases between. This CDR3 comprises 16 residues. The V gene's germline CDR1 is SEHNR and CDR2 FQNEAQ (reference sequence). In DNA, the CDR3 is TGTGCCAGCAGCTCCCCGACAGCCGTCCGGACCGGGGAGCTGTTTTTT. As protein: CASSSPTAVRTGELFF.

This chain uses TRBV12-3 or TRBV12-4 with TRBJ1-1, with D possibly being TRBD1 (5 bases). This CDR3 comprises 12 residues. Trimming shortened V by 6 bases and J by 11 bases, and 16 bases separated the two germline ends. CDR3 sequence reads: CASRQEGRLAFF. The DNA for the CDR3 is TGTGCCAGCAGACAGGAGGGGAGGTTGGCTTTCTTT.

This chain connects TRBV18 to TRBJ2-7; 11 bases map to TRBD1. The CDR3 is 15 amino acids. The germline CDR1 and CDR2 sequences are KGHSH and LQKENI. V trimming: 1 base; J trimming: 3 bases; junction bases outside the gene matches: 2. The CDR3 region has the DNA TGTGCCAGCTCACCACAGGGGACAGGGGGCTACGAGCAGTACTTC. It yields the protein CASSPQGTGGYEQYF.

V is TRBV7-2 and J is TRBJ1-5, with 7 nucleotides matching TRBD1. Germline loops: CDR1 SGHTA, CDR2 FQGNSA. Trimming at V came to 3 bases and at J to 2 bases, leaving 4 bases not matched to a gene. The CDR3 totals 15 residues. For the CDR3, the DNA is TGTGCCAGCAGCTTGGGGACAGAAGGCAATCAGCCCCAGCATTTT. It specifies CASSLGTEGNQPQHF.

The chain combines TRBV7-2 with TRBJ2-7; D is unclear. V gave up 0 bases and J gave up 3 bases, with 15 bases separating them. In germline, CDR1 is SGHTA, CDR2 FQGNSA. The CDR3 length is 16 residues. CDR3 DNA sequence: TGTGCCAGCAGCTTAGCGAGAGGTACCCCCCTCTACGAGCAGTACTTC. Residues: CASSLARGTPLYEQYF.

This rearrangement joins TRBV28 to TRBJ2-2, with 9 nucleotides matching TRBD1. There are 14 residues in the CDR3. V trimming: 8 bases; J trimming: 1 base; junction bases outside the gene matches: 2. Germline values: CDR1 MDHEN, CDR2 SYDVKM. CDR3 DNA sequence: TGTGCCAGCCGGGGACAGGGGAACACCGGGGAGCTGTTTTTT. It translates to CASRGQGNTGELFF.

The rearrangement links TRBV30 to TRBJ2-5, with 9 nucleotides matching TRBD2. The CDR3 sequence is 15 residues long. The germline gives CDR1 GTSNPN, CDR2 SVGIG (reference sequence). Trimming removed 2 bases from V and 2 bases from J; junction bases left unmatched: 6. The CDR3 DNA reads TGTGCCTGGAGTCCAACGGGACTAGCACAAGAGACCCAGTACTTC. As protein: CAWSPTGLAQETQYF. Supplemented by reference TRBV30 and TRBJ2-5, the full variable domain reads SQTIHQWPATLVQPVGSPLSLECTVEGTSNPNLYWYRQAAGRGLQLLFYSVGIGQISSEVPQNLSASRPQDRQFILSSKKLLLSDSGFYLCAWSPTGLAQETQYFGPGTRLLVL.

The chain couples TRBV10-3 to TRBJ1-2; D is possibly TRBD1 (6 bases). CDR1 is ENHRY and CDR2 is SYGVKD in the germline V gene. V was pared by 6 bases and J by 0 bases, with 14 bases between. The CDR3 length is 15 residues. CDR3: CAIRDSVPPNYGYTF. CDR3 in DNA: TGTGCCATCAGGGACAGCGTCCCTCCTAACTATGGCTACACCTTC.

Here the CDR3 reads CASSLVGGDYEQYF. The DNA of the CDR3 is TGTGCCAGCAGCTTAGTGGGGGGGGACTACGAGCAGTACTTC. This chain connects TRBV11-2 to TRBJ2-7; 7 bases line up with TRBD2. Germline CDR1 and CDR2: SGHAT and FQNNGV. CDR3 length equals 14 residues. V lost 1 base, J lost 3 bases, and 3 bases stayed unmatched.

The table lists this clone with a count of one. The chain recombines TRBV19 with TRBJ1-1; no clear D. This CDR3 is built from 13 residues. Germline V gene data show CDR1 as LNHDA and CDR2 as SQIVND (reference sequence). The V end was cut by 4 bases, the J end by 4 bases, with 10 bases between. The CDR3 region is CASSKRGITEAFF. As DNA, the CDR3 is TGTGCCAGTAGTAAGCGGGGTATCACTGAAGCTTTCTTT.

This chain connects TRBV7-9 to TRBJ1-4, with 7 bases fitting TRBD1. CDR1 is SEHNR, CDR2 FQNEAQ, per germline (reference sequence). The CDR3 runs to 16 residues. V trimming: 5 bases; J trimming: 7 bases; junction bases outside the gene matches: 13. CDR3 sequence reads: CASSHSGQASFEKLFF. CDR3 coding DNA: TGTGCCAGCAGCCATTCCGGACAGGCGAGTTTTGAAAAACTGTTTTTT.